These T cell receptor beta chains were read from a single sample in a study of cytotoxic CD8 clonotypes in ibrutinib-treated CLL. Repertoires were generated with immunoSEQ multiplex PCR, while TCRdb's copy carries only in-frame clones and drops some. Of approximately 140,000 clones detected, roughly 90% appear once; the ten largest clones hold approximately 10%. The sequenced sample was PBMCs, obtained after 12 months of ibrutinib treatment. Source of these receptors: a human donor with chronic lymphocytic leukemia. Each CDR3 is given without its conserved first and last residue. Each record gives: clone size, J gene, V gene, CDR3 protein. The size of a clone is reported for some rows only, either as once, few or many, or as a class for expanded clones.

NA	TRBJ1-4	TRBV4-2	ASSQGQGDNEKLF
NA	TRBJ2-7	TRBV6-5	ASTKTSGSYEQY
NA	TRBJ2-2	TRBV27	ASRRLGGNTGELF
NA	TRBJ1-1	TRBV11-1	ASSLKRNTEAF
NA	TRBJ2-5	TRBV7-9	ASSLGAGVEETQY
NA	TRBJ2-3	TRBV7-9	ASTLRGSSTDTQY
NA	TRBJ2-4	TRBV20-1	SARGENIQY
NA	TRBJ2-5	TRBV19	ASGTFEATQY
NA	TRBJ2-7	TRBV6-5	ASRPGQGASYEQY
NA	TRBJ1-2	TRBV11-2	ASSPGRTNYGYT
NA	TRBJ2-7	TRBV6-6	ASRRGTGGGYEQY
NA	TRBJ2-1	TRBV2	ASSGTGTLTGNEQF
NA	TRBJ1-4	TRBV5-1	ASSLAGVVSEKLF
NA	TRBJ1-1	TRBV7-2	ASSQKQGSTEAF
NA	TRBJ2-7	TRBV27	ASSLSSGGEQY
NA	TRBJ2-1	TRBV9	ASSESGTGGDEQF
NA	TRBJ1-4	TRBV11-2	ASSLVGTVNEKLF
NA	TRBJ2-2	TRBV5-1	ASSLGEGRTGELF
few	TRBJ2-2	TRBV28	ASSLQAGELF
few	TRBJ2-2	TRBV10-1	ASSPGPGELF
NA	TRBJ2-2	TRBV28	ASSLGQNTGELF
NA	TRBJ2-7	TRBV9	ASSVASTYEQY
NA	TRBJ2-3	TRBV30	AWSRLAGSTDTQY